Sequencing of this TCR beta chain was carried out in a study of T cell responses to AZD1222 COVID-19 vaccine (dated by TCRdb to about 2021). Concerning the study at large: AZD1222 recipients given second doses at about 4 weeks or at about 12 weeks were pooled, since spike-specific TCR depth and breadth were not found to differ between the two schedules. A total of 233 trial participants underwent TCR sequencing, of whom more than 200 had received two doses of AZD1222 and roughly 26 had received two doses of the MenACWY control vaccine. Trial participants were enrolled by age into 18-55, 56-69 and 70-plus year subgroups, with 148, 28 and 57 TCR-sequenced participants respectively.

The research as a whole found: After two AZD1222 doses, both the breadth and the depth of spike-specific TCRs were significantly higher than at day 0 and than in MenACWY recipients. Because no samples from the day 14 peak response were available, repertoires could be characterized only after the peak T cell response. Most participants were white British and females outnumbered males, and the authors suggested that clonal diversity may have been underestimated. CD4 TCRs associated with the vaccine covered the entire spike protein, and the dominant responses were in regions 160-218 and 743-854. Conclusions about previously exposed vaccinees are limited, since just 5 to 7 AZD1222 recipients were seropositive for SARS-CoV-2 at baseline. The 56-69-year group was small, and its depth increase did not reach significance, likely because of low power. Reportedly, close to half of the unique spike-specific TCRs recognized epitopes lying outside the regions that are mutated in the B.1.351 and B.1.1.7 variants.

In the paper's terms, the time point label means: baseline before first vaccination. Samples from vaccinated people were obtained from the UK trials COV001 and COV002, which included a single-blind randomized controlled phase 2/3 trial of AZD1222 (ChAdOx1 nCoV-19) in healthy adults. Trial participant PBMC samples were collected at day 0 and day 28 after the second dose for TCRbeta chain sequencing. Including cysteine and phenylalanine, the CDR3 has 15 amino acids. Solely the CDR3 DNA is kept, with 45 bases framed from the first base. The germline V end is reduced by 8 bases and the J end by 9 bases; junction bases left unmatched: 14. The germline V gene gives CDR1 as MDHEN and CDR2 as SYDVKM. The CDR3 regions of human TCRbeta chains were analyzed by immunosequencing. The authors' pipeline ran thus. Repertoire TCRs were matched against a reference library of SARS-CoV-2-specific TCRs generated with the MIRA antigen-specificity platform. Breadth meant the fraction of unique TCRs that were SARS-CoV-2-associated, whereas depth meant the fraction of total T cells that were SARS-CoV-2-associated. Using the MIRA data, each spike-specific TCR was mapped to the spike region that the TCR reacts to and placed in a CD4 or CD8 class. Log10-transformed breadth and depth values were compared by one-way ANOVA with Sidak's multiple comparisons tests. TCRdb obtained this table from immuneACCESS and retained in-frame rearrangements with V and J assigned. These tables miss some clones; where compared with another copy, unresolved V genes account for less than half of the shortfall, and the remainder is unexplained. That table gives V, J and clone size, and the DNA gave D and trimming. This sample lists around 200,000 clones; approximately 86% were detected once. The ten top clones hold roughly 0.49% of the sample.

With respect to this clone: Its antigen remains undetermined. Within one base of it there is no much larger clone, and no base qualities were kept.

The input for sequencing was peripheral blood, taken on day 0 of AZD1222 vaccination. The chain links TRBV28 with TRBJ1-5, with 9 junctional bases fitting TRBD1. The receptor was derived from an adult in good health. The base sequence is TGTGCCAGCCTAAAAGGGACAGGGCTGATTTTGCCCCAGCATTTT. Its translation reads: CASLKGTGLILPQHF.